Listed below are T cell receptor beta chains from one sample, sequenced in a study of cytomegalovirus exposure and HLA in healthy donors. Measured with immunoSEQ multiplex PCR; TCRdb has only the in-frame clones, and not every one. The repertoire consists of about 87,000 clones, with approximately 74% occurring once and the leading ten covering around 22%. The sequenced sample consisted of PBMCs. The receptors were gathered from a man between 25 and 39 years old in good health and CMV-seropositive. Both conserved end residues are part of each CDR3. A D gene is named only where the DNA matches it firmly. Rows may omit the clone size; those that give it use once, few, many or a size class.

V	size	length	D	J	DNA	CDR3
TRBV4-2	NA	16	TRBD2	TRBJ2-5	TGTGCCAGCAGCCAAGATCCTAGCGGGCTGGGGGAGACCCAGTACTTC	CASSQDPSGLGETQYF
TRBV29-1	NA	12	TRBD2	TRBJ2-3	TGCAGCGTTACTAGCGGCACAGATACGCAGTATTTT	CSVTSGTDTQYF
TRBV29-1	few	21	TRBD1	TRBJ1-2	TGCAGCGTTGAAGATCTTCAGGAGGGTTTGGACAGGGAGGGACTTAACTATGGCTACACCTTC	CSVEDLQEGLDREGLNYGYTF
TRBV9	NA	15	TRBD2	TRBJ2-2	TGTGCCAGCAGTCGGACTAGCCTTAGGGCCGGGGAGCTGTTTTTT	CASSRTSLRAGELFF
TRBV7-9	NA	17	NA	TRBJ2-3	TGTGCCAGCAGCTCTAGAAGAGACTACCAAGGGACAGATACGCAGTATTTT	CASSSRRDYQGTDTQYF
TRBV29-1	NA	16	TRBD2	TRBJ2-1	TGCAGCGTTGAAGCCGGGGAGGGAGGCTCCTACAATGAGCAGTTCTTC	CSVEAGEGGSYNEQFF
TRBV4-2	NA	11	NA	TRBJ2-1	TGTGCCAGCAGCCCAGGGAATGAGCAGTTCTTC	CASSPGNEQFF
TRBV5-3	NA	15	NA	TRBJ2-1	TGTGCCAGAAGCTTGGAGGGAGCCGTCCTCAATGAGCAGTTCTTC	CARSLEGAVLNEQFF
TRBV4-3	NA	16	TRBD1	TRBJ2-7	TGCGCCAGCAGCCAAGTAATGGGGACAGTCACCTACGAGCAGTACTTC	CASSQVMGTVTYEQYF
TRBV4-1	NA	15	NA	TRBJ2-7	TGCGCCAGCAGCCAAGTTCTGGGGCCCTCCTACGAGCAGTACTTC	CASSQVLGPSYEQYF
TRBV9	NA	14	NA	TRBJ1-3	TGTGCCAGCAGCGACGAGAGCTCTGGAAACACCATATATTTT	CASSDESSGNTIYF
TRBV7-9	NA	14	NA	TRBJ1-6	TGTGCCAGCAGCTCGGGGACATCAAATTCACCCCTCCACTTT	CASSSGTSNSPLHF
TRBV27	few	15	NA	TRBJ2-1	TGTGCCAGCAGTTCCCGCGAGCGGCAATACAATGAGCAGTTCTTC	CASSSRERQYNEQFF
TRBV6-1	NA	15	TRBD1	TRBJ1-4	TGTGCCAGCAGTGACCTTAGGGGGCACAATGAAAAACTGTTTTTT	CASSDLRGHNEKLFF
TRBV9	NA	16	TRBD1	TRBJ1-5	TGTGCCAGCAGCGTGTTCCGGGACAGGGGGAATCAGCCCCAGCATTTT	CASSVFRDRGNQPQHF
TRBV9	NA	18	TRBD2	TRBJ2-3	TGTGCCAGCAGCGTAGTAGCTAGCGGGAGTCTTTCCGCAGATACGCAGTATTTT	CASSVVASGSLSADTQYF
TRBV19	once	11	NA	TRBJ2-2	TGTGCCAGTAGGGCCGCCGGGGAGCTGTTTTTT	CASRAAGELFF
TRBV29-1	NA	13	TRBD1	TRBJ2-3	TGCAGCGTTGCCAGGACAGGGGAAGATACGCAGTATTTT	CSVARTGEDTQYF
TRBV6-1	few	17	NA	TRBJ2-4	TGTGCCAGCAGTGACGGTACCCTAAACGTGGCCAAAAACATTCAGTACTTC	CASSDGTLNVAKNIQYF